This record looks at one T cell receptor (beta chain) sequence and its context. The data were produced by immunoSEQ multiplex PCR, yet TCRdb's version contains in-frame clones alone and is incomplete. The table lists approximately 300,000 clones, roughly 90% of them singletons. This sample stems from a study of blood T cell repertoires in COVID-19. Study-level background: Nucleic acid was either cDNA or gDNA, and it came from T cells, B-cell-depleted T cells, or PBMCs.

The V segment lost 3 bases and the J segment 5 bases; nucleotides outside the gene matches: 7. The CDR3 totals 13 residues. The germline V gene has CDR1 SQVTM and CDR2 ANQGSEA. The genes are TRBV29-1 and TRBJ2-7, with 7 bases matching TRBD1. The sample taken for sequencing was PBMCs or T cells enriched from blood (not recorded which). The sequence came from a woman aged 25 to 39 who had recovered from COVID-19. The CDR3 DNA follows: TGCAGCGTTGACTCGGGACAGATAAACGAGCAGTACTTC. Translated, it gives CSVDSGQINEQYF.